The 22 T cell receptor beta chains in this list originate from one sample, sequenced in a study of blood T cell repertoires in COVID-19. TCRdb's table, derived via immunoSEQ multiplex PCR, lists solely in-frame clones and lacks some. This table has some 260,000 clones, 87% appearing once. The sample comprised PBMCs or T cells enriched from blood (not recorded which). The receptor source for this set is a woman aged 25 to 45 with acute COVID-19.

The rearrangement links TRBV10-3 to TRBJ2-1; 10 bases fit TRBD2. The CDR3 has 15 amino acids. The germline V gene encodes CDR1 ENHRY and CDR2 SYGVKD. Trimming took 5 bases from V and 3 from J; bases not matched to a gene: 4. The CDR3 DNA is TGTGCCATCAGTACCGGGACTAGCGACTACAATGAGCAGTTCTTC. It encodes CAISTGTSDYNEQFF.

This chain joins TRBV7-3 and TRBJ2-1; TRBD2 aligns across 8 bases. CDR3 length equals 15 residues. With V trimmed by 3 bases and J by 4 bases, 5 bases remained unmatched. Germline loops: CDR1 SGHTA, CDR2 FQGTGA. The CDR3 nucleotides are TGTGCCAGCAGCTTCACTAGCGGAAGATACAATGAGCAGTTCTTC. This sequence encodes CASSFTSGRYNEQFF. Drawing the rest from reference TRBV7-3 and TRBJ2-1, the complete variable domain is GAGVSQTPSNKVTEKGKYVELRCDPISGHTALYWYRQSLGQGPEFLIYFQGTGAADDSGLPNDRFFAVRPEGSVSTLKIQRTERGDSAVYLCASSFTSGRYNEQFFGPGTRLTVL.

The chain has TRBV28 and TRBJ2-4; D possibly corresponds to TRBD1 (5 bases). CDR1 and CDR2 from the germline V gene are MDHEN and SYDVKM. Trimming pared 2 bases from V and 8 bases from J, leaving 13 bases between. The CDR3 is made up of 14 amino acids. The CDR3 DNA is TGTGCCAGCAGTTTAGGGCAGGGTTCATACATTCAGTACTTC. Its protein is CASSLGQGSYIQYF.

V and J are TRBV6-5 and TRBJ2-5; D possibly corresponds to TRBD2 (6 bases). The CDR3 is 15 residues long. Germline CDR1 is MNHEY and CDR2 is SVGAGI. The V gene lost 1 base and the J gene lost 1 base, with 10 bases spanning the gap. CDR3 bases: TGTGCCAGCAGTTACTTCCGGACTACCCAAGAGACCCAGTACTTC. It translates to CASSYFRTTQETQYF.

The chain carries TRBV28 and TRBJ2-3; no firm D call. This CDR3 comprises 14 residues. The germline CDR1 and CDR2 sequences are MDHEN and SYDVKM. The V end was cut by 2 bases, the J end by 4 bases, with 10 bases between. This chain's CDR3 is CASSLGARSDTQYF. For the CDR3, the DNA is TGTGCCAGCAGTTTAGGCGCTAGATCAGATACGCAGTATTTT.

The chain couples TRBV2 to TRBJ2-5; D may correspond to TRBD1 or TRBD2 (6 bases each). This CDR3 contains 13 residues. Germline loops: CDR1 SNHLY, CDR2 FYNNEI. Trimming cost V 6 bases and J 4 bases, with 12 bases left between them. CDR3 coding DNA: TGTGCCAGCAGAGAACAGGGAGGAGAGACCCAGTACTTC. Translating gives CASREQGGETQYF.

The V and J genes are TRBV2 and TRBJ1-4; D is ambiguous. CDR3 length equals 13 residues. V was shortened by 9 bases and J by 8 bases, with 16 bases between the two germline ends. In germline, CDR1 is SNHLY, CDR2 FYNNEI. Written as DNA, the CDR3 is TGTGCCAGTGGTCTGAGGAGAGAGGAAAAACTGTTTTTT. Protein product: CASGLRREEKLFF.

The rearrangement joins TRBV12-3 or TRBV12-4 to TRBJ2-3, with D uncertain. V dropped 2 bases and J dropped 5 bases, with 5 bases sitting between them. The CDR3 is 12 amino acids. CDR3 region: CASSLLLDTQYF. In nucleotides, the CDR3 is TGTGCCAGCAGTTTATTACTAGATACGCAGTATTTT.

The J gene is TRBJ1-1, the V gene TRBV4-1; D is unresolved. The length of the CDR3 is 15 residues. V was shortened by 0 bases and J by 0 bases, with 8 bases between the two germline ends. CDR1 and CDR2 from the germline V gene are MGHRA and YSYEKL. CDR3 residues: CASSQEHSLNTEAFF. CDR3 nucleotides: TGCGCCAGCAGCCAAGAACACAGTTTGAACACTGAAGCTTTCTTT.

The chain employs TRBV2 and TRBJ1-5, with TRBD1 identical over 7 bases. The germline CDR1 and CDR2 sequences are SNHLY and FYNNEI. The CDR3 loop spans 16 amino acids. After removal of 6 bases from V and 4 bases from J, the junction contained 12 bases not matched to a gene. CDR3 in DNA: TGTGCCAGCAGCACCACCCTGGGACAGTTAAATCAGCCCCAGCATTTT. The encoded protein is CASSTTLGQLNQPQHF.

The chain employs TRBV5-5 and TRBJ1-6, with TRBD1 identical over 7 bases. Germline V lookup: CDR1 SGHKS, CDR2 YYEKEE (reference sequence). This CDR3 contains 16 residues. V was pared by 4 bases and J by 3 bases, with 7 bases of the junction left unmatched. CDR3 in amino acids: CASSTDRDIYNSPLHF. CDR3 coding DNA: TGTGCCAGCAGCACCGACAGGGATATCTATAATTCACCCCTCCACTTT.

The V and J genes are TRBV10-3 and TRBJ2-1; 9 bases agree with TRBD2. Germline V gene data show CDR1 as ENHRY and CDR2 as SYGVKD. The CDR3 sequence is 17 residues long. Trimming took 6 bases from V and 7 from J; bases not matched to a gene: 16. The DNA of the CDR3 is TGTGCCATCAGCCTTCAGAGTGGGTCTAGCGGGGCGAATGAGCAGTTCTTC. Translating it yields CAISLQSGSSGANEQFF.

V and J are TRBV14 and TRBJ2-3; the match to TRBD1 covers 8 bases. V gave up 3 bases and J gave up 7 bases; unmatched junction bases: 6. Looked up from germline, CDR1 is SGHDN and CDR2 is FVKESK. This CDR3 is built from 14 residues. In nucleotides, the CDR3 is TGTGCCAGCAGCCACCTGACAGGGGAAAATACGCAGTATTTT. Translating gives CASSHLTGENTQYF.

V is TRBV19 and J is TRBJ2-1, with TRBD1 matching over 10 bases. The CDR3 runs 15 residues. CDR1 is LNHDA and CDR2 is SQIVND in the germline V gene (reference sequence). J was trimmed by 2 bases and V by 7 bases; bases with no gene match: 5. CDR3 sequence: CASTRTGGTYNEQFF. The CDR3 region has the DNA TGTGCCAGTACCCGGACAGGGGGAACCTACAATGAGCAGTTCTTC.

The rearrangement links TRBV3-1 (or the pseudogene TRBV3-2) to TRBJ1-2; TRBD1 aligns across 7 bases. The junction had 4 bases not matched to a gene; V was cut back by 4 bases and J by 5 bases. The CDR3 loop spans 13 amino acids. Germline V CDR1 and CDR2: LGHDT, YNNKEL (reference sequence). This CDR3 is CASSRDSEYGYTF. CDR3 bases: TGTGCCAGCAGCCGGGACAGCGAATATGGCTACACCTTC.

The genes are TRBV28 and TRBJ2-2; D not certain. CDR3 length equals 12 residues. Trimming took 5 bases from V and 7 from J, leaving 8 bases between them. CDR1 is MDHEN, CDR2 SYDVKM, per germline. CDR3 region: CASSILGGELFF. In nucleotides, the CDR3 is TGTGCCAGCAGTATCCTAGGCGGGGAGCTGTTTTTT.

The chain couples TRBV6-5 to TRBJ2-2; TRBD2 aligns across 7 bases. Per the germline V gene, CDR1 is MNHEY and CDR2 is SVGAGI. CDR3 length: 12 amino acids. The V and J ends lost 5 bases and 15 bases, in that order; junction bases with no gene match: 9. The CDR3 sequence: CASSTQGRGVFF. DNA for the CDR3: TGTGCCAGCAGTACCCAGGGTCGGGGGGTGTTTTTT.

The V and J genes are TRBV12-3 or TRBV12-4 and TRBJ2-1; tentative D call: TRBD1 (5 bases). V was clipped by 10 bases and J by 7 bases, with 11 bases between them. CDR3 size: 11 residues. The CDR3 sequence is CAIRAGNEQFF. CDR3 in DNA: TGTGCCATTCGGGCAGGGAATGAGCAGTTCTTC.

The V and J genes are TRBV6-1 and TRBJ1-5; TRBD1 might be the D (5 bases). The V and J ends lost 2 bases and 4 bases respectively, with 15 bases between them. CDR3 length: 16 amino acids. Germline lookup yields CDR1 MNHNS and CDR2 SASEGT. Written as DNA, the CDR3 is TGTGCCAGCAGTGAAAGACGACAGCTGTCTAATCAGCCCCAGCATTTT. This gives the protein CASSERRQLSNQPQHF.

J is TRBJ2-7 and V is TRBV30, with D tentatively TRBD1 (6 bases). V lost 2 bases and J lost 0, with 17 bases in between. This CDR3 contains 16 residues. From germline, CDR1 is GTSNPN and CDR2 SVGIG (reference sequence). The CDR3 DNA sequence: TGTGCCTGGAGTAGGGGGAAGGAAACCTACTCCTACGAGCAGTACTTC. Amino acids: CAWSRGKETYSYEQYF.

This sequence joins TRBV9 and TRBJ1-1; no clear D. The CDR3 is 14 residues long. Trimming pared 4 bases from V and 6 bases from J, leaving 16 bases between. Germline values: CDR1 SGDLS, CDR2 YYNGEE. CDR3 protein: CASSLLGGEAEAFF. DNA for the CDR3: TGTGCCAGCAGCCTCTTAGGAGGTGAGGCTGAAGCTTTCTTT.

This clone appeared a few times. The CDR3 DNA follows: TGTGCCAGCTTACAGGGCAGGGACCAAAGGGGGGCTTTCTTT. Protein product: CASLQGRDQRGAFF. This rearrangement joins TRBV13 to TRBJ1-1; D is perhaps TRBD1 (6 bases). Trimming pared 8 bases from V and 11 bases from J, leaving 24 bases between. The V gene's germline CDR1 is PRHDT and CDR2 FYEKMQ (reference sequence). CDR3 length equals 14 residues.